This TCR beta chain was captured by sequencing in a study of prognosis after radiotherapy for stage I lung cancer. Across the whole study: Histologically, the tumors comprised squamous cell carcinoma in more than 5 patients and adenocarcinoma in about a dozen. The study delivered radiotherapy as SBRT in 3 to 5 fractions, with a biologically effective dose of at least 100 Gy. Four patients developed post-radiotherapy distant metastases at median about 7 months; about 14 had no significant progression.

The genomic DNA TCR beta CDR3 region underwent two rounds of multiplex PCR. First-round PCR employed TRBV- and TRBJ-specific primers for each gene. MiXCR, run by TCRdb on the multiplex PCR reads, gives a single entry per CDR3 protein. This sample has 20,000 to 25,000 distinct CDR3 sequences; about 42% occur once, and the top ten carry 30% to 35%. This clonotype originated in a donor of 50 years or more with non-small cell lung cancer. Sequencing used PBMCs, obtained before or after stereotactic body radiation therapy (not recorded which).

The CDR3 sequence is CSARSSGQGPYEQYF. DNA of the CDR3: TGCAGTGCTAGGAGTTCGGGACAGGGACCCTACGAGCAGTACTTC. The chain employs TRBV20-1 and TRBJ2-7; 9 bases are shared with TRBD1. There are 15 residues in the CDR3. With V trimmed by 3 bases and J by 2 bases, 8 bases remained unmatched. CDR1 and CDR2 (germline): DFQATT, SNEGSKA (reference sequence).